These T cell receptor beta chains were read from a single sample in a study of T cells in Graves' hyperthyroidism and ophthalmopathy. Via MiXCR, TCRdb re-called the multiplex PCR reads, giving one row per CDR3 protein. The sample includes approximately 590,000 distinct CDR3 sequences, around 14% of them seen just once. Sequencing used blood. The source of these receptors is a woman aged 30 to 39 with Graves' hyperthyroidism. Both conserved end residues are part of each CDR3. The D gene is left open where the match is weak. Clone sizes are given selectively: once, few, many, or a class where the clone is expanded.

d_gene: TRBD2; v_gene: TRBV5-1; abundance: many; j_gene: TRBJ2-1; CDR3nt: TGCGCCAGTGACCCGGGACTAGCAAGTTCTGAGCAGTTCTTC; CDR3aa: CASDPGLASSEQFF
d_gene: TRBD1; v_gene: TRBV6-1; abundance: many; j_gene: TRBJ1-1; CDR3nt: TGTGCCAGCAGTAAACAGACAGGGGCTATGAACACTGAAGCTTTCTTT; CDR3aa: CASSKQTGAMNTEAFF
d_gene: NA; v_gene: TRBV7-9; abundance: many; j_gene: TRBJ2-7; CDR3nt: TGTGCCAGCAGCTTATATGAGGCGGCGGTCTCCTACGAGCAGTACTTC; CDR3aa: CASSLYEAAVSYEQYF
d_gene: TRBD1; v_gene: TRBV5-1; abundance: NA; j_gene: TRBJ2-7; CDR3nt: TGCGCCAGCAGCCCTGGGGACAGCTCCTACGAGCAGTACTTC; CDR3aa: CASSPGDSSYEQYF
d_gene: NA; v_gene: TRBV20-1; abundance: NA; j_gene: TRBJ1-4; CDR3nt: TGCAGTGCCGAACCAACTAATGAAAAACTGTTTTTT; CDR3aa: CSAEPTNEKLFF
d_gene: NA; v_gene: TRBV11-3; abundance: NA; j_gene: TRBJ2-7; CDR3nt: TGTGCCAGCAGCTTAGATCAGGGTAGATCCTACGAGCAGTACTTC; CDR3aa: CASSLDQGRSYEQYF
d_gene: NA; v_gene: TRBV4-1; abundance: many; j_gene: TRBJ1-1; CDR3nt: TGCGCCAGCAGCATCCGACAGGAGAACACTGAAGCTTTCTTT; CDR3aa: CASSIRQENTEAFF
d_gene: NA; v_gene: TRBV4-3; abundance: few; j_gene: TRBJ2-1; CDR3nt: TGCGCCAGCAGCCAAGCAGAAATTTACCCCGGGGATGAGCAGTTCTTC; CDR3aa: CASSQAEIYPGDEQFF
d_gene: TRBD1; v_gene: TRBV6-2/TRBV6-3; abundance: many; j_gene: TRBJ2-7; CDR3nt: TGTGCCAGCAGTTACGGCGGACAGGTGCAGTACTTC; CDR3aa: CASSYGGQVQYF
d_gene: NA; v_gene: TRBV30; abundance: NA; j_gene: TRBJ2-1; CDR3nt: TGTGCCTGGAGCAGGGGCCAGAACAATGAGCAGTTCTTC; CDR3aa: CAWSRGQNNEQFF
d_gene: TRBD2; v_gene: TRBV20-1; abundance: many; j_gene: TRBJ2-1; CDR3nt: TGCAGTGAAAGCGGGAGAGACTACAATGAGCAGTTCTTC; CDR3aa: CSESGRDYNEQFF
d_gene: NA; v_gene: TRBV27; abundance: many; j_gene: TRBJ2-7; CDR3nt: TGTGCCAGCAGTCCCCGCGGGGTCACCTACGAGCAGTACTTC; CDR3aa: CASSPRGVTYEQYF
d_gene: NA; v_gene: TRBV2; abundance: few; j_gene: TRBJ2-2; CDR3nt: TGTGCCTGCAGAGCCTTAGCGGCGAACACCGGGGAGCTGTTTTTT; CDR3aa: CACRALAANTGELFF
d_gene: NA; v_gene: TRBV6-1; abundance: NA; j_gene: TRBJ2-3; CDR3nt: TGTGCCAGCAGTTTAACAGGGCTCGGCACAGATACGCAGTATTTT; CDR3aa: CASSLTGLGTDTQYF
d_gene: NA; v_gene: TRBV18; abundance: many; j_gene: TRBJ2-3; CDR3nt: TGTGCCAGCTCACCGCCTCCTGCACCAGATACGCAGTATTTT; CDR3aa: CASSPPPAPDTQYF
d_gene: NA; v_gene: TRBV5-4; abundance: once; j_gene: TRBJ1-1; CDR3nt: TGTGCCAGCAGCTTGGGCCCAGGGTCTGAAGCTTTCTTT; CDR3aa: CASSLGPGSEAFF
d_gene: TRBD2; v_gene: TRBV12-3/TRBV12-4; abundance: few; j_gene: TRBJ2-7; CDR3nt: TGTGCCAGCACACACGCGATAGCGGGAGTCCCCTACGAGCAGTACTTC; CDR3aa: CASTHAIAGVPYEQYF
d_gene: NA; v_gene: TRBV27; abundance: NA; j_gene: TRBJ1-5; CDR3nt: TGTGCCAGCAGTTTAGTGGGCTTCAATCAGCCCCAGCATTTT; CDR3aa: CASSLVGFNQPQHF
d_gene: NA; v_gene: TRBV7-2; abundance: many; j_gene: TRBJ2-1; CDR3nt: TGTGCCAGCAGCTTCCAACAGGGCTATGAGCAGTTCTTC; CDR3aa: CASSFQQGYEQFF
d_gene: TRBD2; v_gene: TRBV28; abundance: many; j_gene: TRBJ2-1; CDR3nt: TGTGCCAGCAGTCCCATGACGGGAGGGCAGTACAATGAGCAGTTCTTC; CDR3aa: CASSPMTGGQYNEQFF
d_gene: TRBD2; v_gene: TRBV28; abundance: few; j_gene: TRBJ2-7; CDR3nt: TGTGCCAGCAGTTTTCGGACTAGCGAGCAGTACTTC; CDR3aa: CASSFRTSEQYF
d_gene: TRBD1; v_gene: TRBV12-3/TRBV12-4; abundance: few; j_gene: TRBJ1-3; CDR3nt: TGTGCCAGCAGCGAGACAGGGATCTCTGGAAACACCATATATTTT; CDR3aa: CASSETGISGNTIYF
d_gene: NA; v_gene: TRBV19; abundance: many; j_gene: TRBJ2-7; CDR3nt: TGTGCCAGTAGTACGGGCCGGGGCTACGAGCAGTACTTC; CDR3aa: CASSTGRGYEQYF
d_gene: NA; v_gene: TRBV6-2/TRBV6-3; abundance: many; j_gene: TRBJ2-2; CDR3nt: TGTGCCAGCAGTACTAAAGTTGCAGGGGTCGGAATCGGGGAGCTGTTTTTT; CDR3aa: CASSTKVAGVGIGELFF
d_gene: TRBD2; v_gene: TRBV7-9; abundance: NA; j_gene: TRBJ2-1; CDR3nt: TGTGCCAGCAGCTCTTTGGCTAGCGGGAGTTACAATGAGCAGTTCTTC; CDR3aa: CASSSLASGSYNEQFF
d_gene: NA; v_gene: TRBV7-9; abundance: few; j_gene: TRBJ2-2; CDR3nt: TGTGCCAGCAGCTTATCGGGGGTGGACACCGGGGAGCTGTTTTTT; CDR3aa: CASSLSGVDTGELFF
d_gene: NA; v_gene: TRBV7-9; abundance: many; j_gene: TRBJ2-3; CDR3nt: TGTGCCAGCAGCCCCGACTCCAGCGGAGACACAGATACGCAGTATTTT; CDR3aa: CASSPDSSGDTDTQYF
d_gene: NA; v_gene: TRBV28; abundance: many; j_gene: TRBJ2-1; CDR3nt: TGTGCCAGCAGTCCCGGCGGGCCTCACAATGAGCAGTTCTTC; CDR3aa: CASSPGGPHNEQFF
d_gene: NA; v_gene: TRBV6-2/TRBV6-3; abundance: few; j_gene: TRBJ2-3; CDR3nt: TGTGCCAGCAGTTACCAATCACCCTGGTTGGATACGCAGTATTTT; CDR3aa: CASSYQSPWLDTQYF
d_gene: NA; v_gene: TRBV7-3; abundance: many; j_gene: TRBJ2-7; CDR3nt: TGTGCCAGCAGCGCCGGGGTAGGATACGAGCAGTACTTC; CDR3aa: CASSAGVGYEQYF
d_gene: NA; v_gene: TRBV27; abundance: many; j_gene: TRBJ1-1; CDR3nt: TGTGCCAGCACTTGGGCGGATGAAGCTTTCTTT; CDR3aa: CASTWADEAFF
d_gene: TRBD2; v_gene: TRBV4-2; abundance: NA; j_gene: TRBJ2-1; CDR3nt: TGTGCCAGCAGCCAAGTCGGCAGGGTGCTAGCGGAGCGACACAATGAGCAGTTCTTC; CDR3aa: CASSQVGRVLAERHNEQFF
d_gene: NA; v_gene: TRBV6-1; abundance: many; j_gene: TRBJ2-6; CDR3nt: TGTGCCAGCAGTGAAGCGAGACACAGGCTAGTTCCTGGGGCCAACGTCCTGACTTTC; CDR3aa: CASSEARHRLVPGANVLTF
d_gene: NA; v_gene: TRBV5-1; abundance: many; j_gene: TRBJ2-7; CDR3nt: TGCGCCAGCAGCTCGGAGCCTATGGGCGCAGCCTCCTACGAGCAGTACTTC; CDR3aa: CASSSEPMGAASYEQYF
d_gene: TRBD2; v_gene: TRBV28; abundance: many; j_gene: TRBJ2-1; CDR3nt: TGTGCCAGCAGTACGCTAGCGGCCACCTACAATGAGCAGTTCTTC; CDR3aa: CASSTLAATYNEQFF
d_gene: TRBD1; v_gene: TRBV7-9; abundance: NA; j_gene: TRBJ1-5; CDR3nt: TGTGCCAGCAGCCTCACTCCGGGACAGGGTAGCAATCAGCCCCAGCATTTT; CDR3aa: CASSLTPGQGSNQPQHF
d_gene: NA; v_gene: TRBV6-1; abundance: many; j_gene: TRBJ2-1; CDR3nt: TGTGCCAGCAGTGGGCTCGGGGTCAGGCTACCGTTGTCAGAGCAGTTCTTC; CDR3aa: CASSGLGVRLPLSEQFF
d_gene: NA; v_gene: TRBV28; abundance: many; j_gene: TRBJ2-3; CDR3nt: TGTGCCAGCAGGGACGTTCGGGCGGGGAACACAGATACGCAGTATTTT; CDR3aa: CASRDVRAGNTDTQYF
d_gene: NA; v_gene: TRBV7-3; abundance: few; j_gene: TRBJ2-5; CDR3nt: TGTGCCAGCAGCCCCTCGGTAGGGTGGGAGACCCAGTACTTC; CDR3aa: CASSPSVGWETQYF
d_gene: TRBD1; v_gene: TRBV9; abundance: few; j_gene: TRBJ2-2; CDR3nt: TGTGCCAGCAGCGTAGGGGACAGGGATTACACCGGGGAGCTGTTTTTT; CDR3aa: CASSVGDRDYTGELFF